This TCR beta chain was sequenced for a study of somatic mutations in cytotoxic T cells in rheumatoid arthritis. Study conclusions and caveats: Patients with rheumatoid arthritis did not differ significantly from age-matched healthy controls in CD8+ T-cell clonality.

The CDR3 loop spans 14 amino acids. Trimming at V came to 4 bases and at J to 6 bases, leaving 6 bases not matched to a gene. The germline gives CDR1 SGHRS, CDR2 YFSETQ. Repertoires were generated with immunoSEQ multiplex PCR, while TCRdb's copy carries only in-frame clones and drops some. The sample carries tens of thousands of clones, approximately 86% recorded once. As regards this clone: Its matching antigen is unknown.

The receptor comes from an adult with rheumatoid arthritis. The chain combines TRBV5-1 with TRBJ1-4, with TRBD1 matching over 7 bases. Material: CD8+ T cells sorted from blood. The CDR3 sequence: CASSAAGGYEKLFF. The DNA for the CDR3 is TGCGCCAGCAGCGCCGCAGGGGGTTATGAAAAACTGTTTTTT.